A selection of T cell receptor beta chains follows, all from one sample in a study of OX40 agonist ivuxolimab in advanced cancers. Libraries were prepared by immunoSEQ multiplex PCR; TCRdb keeps only in-frame clonotypes and omits some of them. The sample lists roughly 10,000 clones; 75% to 85% were seen once. Sample: CD4+ or CD8+ T cells sorted from blood, taken in a trial of the OX40 agonist ivuxolimab. The receptors stem from an adult with an advanced solid tumor such as melanoma, head and neck, liver or kidney cancer. Both conserved end residues are part of each CDR3. The D gene is left open where the match is weak. Clone sizes are given selectively: once, few, many, or a class where the clone is expanded.

v_call	clone_size	d_call	j_call	cdr3_aa	cdr3_nt
TRBV19	-	-	TRBJ1-1	CASSIGPSRGQEAFF	TGTGCCAGTAGTATAGGCCCTTCCCGCGGACAGGAAGCTTTCTTT
TRBV11-3	-	TRBD1	TRBJ2-5	CASSARTGQEAQYF	TGTGCCAGCAGCGCTAGGACAGGCCAAGAGGCCCAGTACTTC
TRBV7-8	-	-	TRBJ2-1	CASSLRASSYNEQFF	TGTGCCAGCAGCTTACGAGCGAGCTCCTACAATGAGCAGTTCTTC
TRBV6-1	-	-	TRBJ2-7	CASSPLRGAPYEQYF	TGTGCCAGCAGTCCCCTGCGGGGCGCACCCTACGAGCAGTACTTC
TRBV18	-	-	TRBJ2-3	CASSPRGTSTDTQYF	TGTGCCAGCTCACCCCGGGGTACGAGCACAGATACGCAGTATTTT
TRBV28	-	-	TRBJ2-5	CASSYLSDETQYF	TGTGCCAGCAGTTACCTTAGCGACGAGACCCAGTACTTC
TRBV7-7	-	-	TRBJ2-7	CASSLRFGSSYEQYF	TGTGCTAGCAGCTTAAGGTTCGGAAGCTCCTACGAGCAGTACTTC
TRBV5-6	-	TRBD1	TRBJ1-5	CASSFGTGVRGPQHF	TGTGCCAGCAGTTTCGGGACAGGGGTACGGGGGCCCCAGCATTTT
TRBV11-3	-	-	TRBJ2-7	CASSLDPRRGVYEQYF	TGTGCCAGCAGCTTAGATCCCCGCAGGGGGGTGTACGAGCAGTACTTC
TRBV6-5	-	-	TRBJ2-7	CASSSSERVSYEQYF	TGTGCCAGCAGTTCCTCCGAGCGGGTTTCCTACGAGCAGTACTTC
TRBV28	-	TRBD1	TRBJ2-7	CASSFYRTGGFEQYF	TGTGCCAGCAGTTTTTATCGGACAGGGGGGTTCGAGCAGTACTTC
TRBV7-2	-	-	TRBJ1-5	CASSQGSYSNQPQHF	TGTGCCAGCAGCCAAGGGTCCTATAGCAATCAGCCCCAGCATTTT
TRBV5-1	-	-	TRBJ2-5	CASSLKAGRETQYF	TGCGCCAGCAGCTTGAAGGCAGGGAGGGAGACCCAGTACTTC
TRBV27	-	-	TRBJ1-5	CASSLSWLGDWGDQHF	TGTGCCAGCAGTTTATCTTGGTTGGGGGATTGGGGGGACCAGCATTTT
TRBV27	-	-	TRBJ2-7	CASSLRGSHEQYF	TGTGCCAGCAGTTTAAGGGGTAGCCACGAGCAGTACTTC
TRBV4-3	-	-	TRBJ1-2	CASSQDGGINYGYTF	TGCGCCAGCAGCCAAGATGGGGGTATAAACTATGGCTACACCTTC
TRBV7-9	-	-	TRBJ1-6	CASSFIGGRSPLHF	TGTGCCAGCAGCTTTATTGGAGGGCGATCACCCCTCCACTTT
TRBV4-3	-	TRBD1	TRBJ2-1	CASSQSAGTGSYNEQFF	TGCGCCAGCAGCCAGTCTGCCGGGACAGGCTCCTACAATGAGCAGTTCTTC
TRBV5-1	-	-	TRBJ2-1	CASSPSDTYNEQFF	TGCGCCAGCAGCCCGTCGGACACCTACAATGAGCAGTTCTTC
TRBV5-6	-	-	TRBJ2-1	CASSPVDYSYEQFF	TGTGCCAGCAGCCCCGTAGACTATTCCTATGAGCAGTTCTTC
TRBV6-1	few	TRBD1	TRBJ2-7	CASSASSGTGAREQYF	TGTGCCAGCAGTGCCTCCTCCGGGACAGGGGCCCGGGAGCAGTACTTC
TRBV30	-	-	TRBJ2-1	CAWSVNNNEQFF	TGTGCCTGGAGTGTTAATAACAATGAGCAGTTCTTC
TRBV9	-	-	TRBJ1-2	CASSATGGATNYGYTF	TGTGCCAGCAGCGCTACCGGGGGGGCAACTAACTATGGCTACACCTTC
TRBV5-6	few	-	TRBJ1-1	CASSLALQITEAFF	TGTGCCAGCAGCTTGGCCTTACAGATCACTGAAGCTTTCTTT
TRBV27	-	-	TRBJ1-2	CASSFRDTVNYGYTF	TGTGCCAGCAGTTTCCGGGACACCGTCAACTATGGCTACACCTTC
TRBV19	-	-	TRBJ2-5	CASSIEGRDQETQYF	TGTGCCAGTAGTATAGAGGGCAGGGACCAAGAGACCCAGTACTTC
TRBV5-6	-	-	TRBJ1-5	CASSAGYNQPQHF	TGTGCCAGCAGCGCAGGGTACAATCAGCCCCAGCATTTT
TRBV7-9	-	-	TRBJ2-3	CASSLGTDTQYF	TGTGCCAGCAGCTTAGGCACAGATACGCAGTATTTT
TRBV2	-	-	TRBJ2-6	CASSIRVSGANVLTF	TGTGCCAGCAGTATCAGGGTCTCTGGGGCCAACGTCCTGACTTTC
TRBV10-3	-	TRBD1	TRBJ1-1	CAISESGSQGNEAFF	TGTGCCATCAGTGAGTCCGGGTCACAGGGGAATGAAGCTTTCTTT
TRBV2	-	-	TRBJ2-5	CASSYLQNQETQYF	TGTGCCAGCAGTTATTTACAGAACCAAGAGACCCAGTACTTC
TRBV5-1	-	-	TRBJ2-7	CASSTFGGQGGSYEQYF	TGCGCCAGCAGCACTTTTGGGGGGCAGGGGGGCTCCTACGAGCAGTACTTC
TRBV28	-	-	TRBJ2-1	CASSPRGTKYNEQFF	TGTGCCAGCAGTCCACGGGGGACCAAATACAATGAGCAGTTCTTC
TRBV7-9	-	-	TRBJ2-5	CASSLVRGNQETQYF	TGTGCCAGCAGCTTAGTGCGGGGAAACCAAGAGACCCAGTACTTC
TRBV4-3	few	TRBD1	TRBJ2-5	CASSQDVGTAETQYF	TGCGCCAGCAGCCAAGATGTCGGGACAGCTGAGACCCAGTACTTC
TRBV23-1	-	TRBD1	TRBJ1-3	CASSPGTGRRSGNTIYF	TGCGCCAGCAGTCCGGGGACAGGGCGCCGCTCTGGAAACACCATATATTTT
TRBV5-4	-	-	TRBJ2-5	CASSLSFSTQYF	TGTGCCAGCAGCTTGTCATTTTCGACCCAGTACTTC
TRBV11-3	-	TRBD1	TRBJ2-2	CASSFPVDRVNTGELFF	TGTGCCAGCAGCTTCCCCGTCGACAGGGTAAACACCGGGGAGCTGTTTTTT
TRBV7-9	-	TRBD2	TRBJ2-3	CASSPGTSGYTQYF	TGTGCCAGCAGCCCCGGGACTAGCGGGTATACGCAGTATTTT
TRBV11-3	-	-	TRBJ1-1	CASSLANTEAFF	TGTGCCAGCAGCTTAGCGAACACTGAAGCTTTCTTT
TRBV28	-	-	TRBJ1-3	CASSLPPDSSGNTIYF	TGTGCCAGCAGTTTACCCCCCGACAGCTCTGGAAACACCATATATTTT
TRBV28	-	-	TRBJ1-5	CASMSAARNQPQHF	TGTGCCAGCATGTCGGCAGCAAGGAATCAGCCCCAGCATTTT
TRBV7-9	-	TRBD1	TRBJ1-3	CASSLGTVRVSGNTIYF	TGTGCCAGCAGCTTGGGGACAGTGAGGGTCTCTGGAAACACCATATATTTT
TRBV28	-	-	TRBJ1-6	CASSLSGERLNIVYNSPLHF	TGTGCCAGCAGTTTGAGCGGGGAAAGGCTTAATATTGTCTATAATTCACCCCTCCACTTT
TRBV11-2	few	-	TRBJ2-2	CASSLTGENTGELFF	TGTGCCAGCAGCTTAACCGGGGAGAACACCGGGGAGCTGTTTTTT
TRBV7-2	-	-	TRBJ1-2	CASSPDSNYGYTF	TGTGCCAGCAGCCCTGACAGTAACTATGGCTACACCTTC
TRBV5-8	-	-	TRBJ2-7	CASSPGRTYEQYF	TGTGCCAGCAGCCCCGGACGGACCTACGAGCAGTACTTC
TRBV6-5	-	-	TRBJ1-2	CASSYSGFYGYTF	TGTGCCAGCAGTTACTCAGGATTCTATGGCTACACCTTC
TRBV9	-	TRBD1	TRBJ2-7	CASSADRVGEQYF	TGTGCCAGCAGCGCGGACAGGGTGGGTGAGCAGTACTTC
TRBV30	-	-	TRBJ2-1	CAWSAHGTISAGIDIDEQFF	TGTGCCTGGAGTGCGCACGGGACGATCTCGGCGGGGATAGATATAGATGAGCAGTTCTTC
TRBV4-3	-	-	TRBJ2-7	CASSQGPEQYF	TGCGCCAGCAGCCAAGGCCCCGAGCAGTACTTC
TRBV5-1	-	TRBD2	TRBJ2-7	CASSRTSGGADEQYF	TGCGCCAGCAGCCGGACTAGCGGGGGGGCGGACGAGCAGTACTTC
TRBV9	-	TRBD1	TRBJ1-2	CASSPRGQMNYGYTF	TGTGCCAGCAGCCCCCGGGGACAGATGAACTATGGCTACACCTTC